Detailed here is one TCR beta chain. Its specificity is unknown. The data originate from a study of T cells in Graves' hyperthyroidism and ophthalmopathy. V was trimmed by 3 bases and J by 0 bases, leaving 10 bases between them. Germline V gives CDR1 SGDLS, CDR2 YYNGEE. The CDR3 spans 14 residues. Findings and caveats of the study: Blood held most thyroid clonotypes expanded above 0.001 frequency.

Clinicians diagnosed patients from clinical symptoms, serum thyroxine and TRAb, thyroid ultrasound and orbital computed tomography. The authors obtained PBMCs from over 8 ml of fresh peripheral blood. TCR beta CDR3 sequences were amplified from RNA transcripts. First-round RT-PCR targeting the TCR CDR3 was performed with the HTBI primer set. TCRdb analysed the multiplex PCR reads with MiXCR anew, one entry per CDR3 protein. The profile shows hundreds of thousands of distinct CDR3 sequences, 15% to 20% of them singletons. The sequence derives from a woman aged 25 to 45 with Graves' hyperthyroidism. Sequenced: blood. The chain uses TRBV9 and TRBJ2-7; D may be TRBD2 (6 bases). The CDR3 is CASSGGTSSYEQYF. As DNA, the CDR3 is TGTGCCAGCAGCGGCGGGACCTCCTCCTACGAGCAGTACTTC.